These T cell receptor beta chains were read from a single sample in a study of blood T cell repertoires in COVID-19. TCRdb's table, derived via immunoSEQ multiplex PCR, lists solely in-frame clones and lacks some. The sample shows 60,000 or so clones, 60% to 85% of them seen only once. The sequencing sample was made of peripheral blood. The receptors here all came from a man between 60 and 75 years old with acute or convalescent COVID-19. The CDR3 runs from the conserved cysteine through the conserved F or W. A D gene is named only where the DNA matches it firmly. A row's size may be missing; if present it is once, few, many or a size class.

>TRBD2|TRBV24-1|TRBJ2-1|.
CATSPTSGDNEQFF
TGTGCCACCAGTCCCACTAGCGGCGACAATGAGCAGTTCTTC
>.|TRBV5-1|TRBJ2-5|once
CASSLDLETQYF
TGCGCCAGCAGCTTGGATCTGGAGACCCAGTACTTC
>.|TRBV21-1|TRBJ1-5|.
CASLRGGQPQHF
TGTGCCTCTTTGAGGGGGGGTCAGCCCCAGCATTTT
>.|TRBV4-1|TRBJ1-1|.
CASSQDLARGAFF
TGCGCCAGCAGCCAAGATTTGGCCCGAGGAGCTTTCTTT
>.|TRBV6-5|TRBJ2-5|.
CASSSAGARETQYF
TGTGCCAGCAGTTCCGCGGGGGCCCGGGAGACCCAGTACTTC
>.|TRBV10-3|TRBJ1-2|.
CAISEGDSWYGYTF
TGTGCCATCAGTGAGGGCGACAGTTGGTATGGCTACACCTTC
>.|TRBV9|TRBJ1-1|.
CASSPVGEGGWTEAFF
TGTGCCAGCAGCCCAGTAGGAGAGGGGGGGTGGACTGAAGCTTTCTTT
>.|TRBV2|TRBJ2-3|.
CASSNRLVSDTQYF
TGTGCCAGCAGTAACAGACTAGTGTCTGATACGCAGTATTTT
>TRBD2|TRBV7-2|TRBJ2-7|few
CASSLVAGGNYEQYF
TGTGCCAGCAGCTTAGTGGCGGGGGGTAACTACGAGCAGTACTTC
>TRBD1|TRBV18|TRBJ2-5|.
CASSPAGGYETQYF
TGTGCCAGCTCACCGGCAGGGGGTTATGAGACCCAGTACTTC
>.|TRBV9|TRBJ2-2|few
CASSAGTNTGELFF
TGTGCCAGCAGCGCCGGGACGAACACCGGGGAGCTGTTTTTT
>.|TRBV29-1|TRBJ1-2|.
CSVTPGTGSYGYTF
TGCAGCGTTACCCCCGGGACTGGGAGCTATGGCTACACCTTC
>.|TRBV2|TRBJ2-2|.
CASSPSLNTGELFF
TGTGCCAGCAGCCCTAGCCTAAACACCGGGGAGCTGTTTTTT
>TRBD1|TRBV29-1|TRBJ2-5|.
CSVEAGGMETQYF
TGCAGCGTTGAAGCAGGGGGCATGGAGACCCAGTACTTC
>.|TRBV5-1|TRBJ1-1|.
CASSLDGQGNTEAFF
TGCGCCAGCAGCTTGGATGGGCAGGGGAACACTGAAGCTTTCTTT